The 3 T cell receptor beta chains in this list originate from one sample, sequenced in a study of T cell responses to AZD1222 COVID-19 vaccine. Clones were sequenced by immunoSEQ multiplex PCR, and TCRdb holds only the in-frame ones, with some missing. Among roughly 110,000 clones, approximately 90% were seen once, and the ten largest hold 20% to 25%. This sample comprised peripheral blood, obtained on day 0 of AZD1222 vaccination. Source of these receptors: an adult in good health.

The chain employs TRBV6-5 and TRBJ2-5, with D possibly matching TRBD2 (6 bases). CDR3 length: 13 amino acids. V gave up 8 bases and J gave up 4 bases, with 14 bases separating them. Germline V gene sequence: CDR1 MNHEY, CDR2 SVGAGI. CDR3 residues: CASVGGVGETQYF. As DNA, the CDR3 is TGTGCCAGCGTAGGCGGGGTGGGAGAGACCCAGTACTTC.

The CDR3 spells CASSPPRGSSYNEQFF. CDR3 coding DNA: TGTGCCAGTAGTCCCCCCCGGGGTAGCTCCTACAATGAGCAGTTCTTC. V gene TRBV19 combines with J gene TRBJ2-1, with D perhaps matching TRBD2 (5 bases). The germline gives CDR1 LNHDA, CDR2 SQIVND (reference sequence). This CDR3 is built from 16 residues. Deletions cut 5 bases from V and 0 bases from J, with 14 bases between.

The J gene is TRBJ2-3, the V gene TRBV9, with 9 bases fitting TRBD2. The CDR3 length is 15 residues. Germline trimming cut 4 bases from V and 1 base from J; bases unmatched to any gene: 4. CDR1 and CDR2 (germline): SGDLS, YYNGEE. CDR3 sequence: CASSFSGGRTDTQYF. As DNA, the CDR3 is TGTGCCAGCAGCTTTAGCGGGGGCCGCACAGATACGCAGTATTTT.